This passage covers 29 T cell receptor beta chains from one sample sequenced in a study of blood T cell repertoires in COVID-19. Here immunoSEQ multiplex PCR was the method, and the copy in TCRdb shows in-frame clones only, minus some. This sample carries around 260,000 clones, approximately 83% of them seen once, and the ten largest clones take around a sixth. The material sequenced was peripheral blood. These receptors all stem from a person between 65 and 80 years old with COVID-19, enrolled during active disease.

CDR3 loop: CASRETTNEKLFF. As DNA, the CDR3 is TGTGCCAGCAGGGAGACAACTAATGAAAAACTGTTTTTT. This chain joins TRBV5-6 and TRBJ1-4; D unclear. Trimming stripped 5 bases from V and 0 bases from J, with 5 bases between. Germline-derived CDR1 and CDR2 are SGHDT and YYEEEE. The CDR3 has 13 residues.

The rearrangement uses TRBV7-2 and TRBJ2-1; no reliable D call. Per the germline V gene, CDR1 is SGHTA and CDR2 is FQGNSA. The CDR3 runs to 14 residues. V dropped 1 base and J dropped 5 bases, with 9 bases sitting between them. The CDR3 spells CASSLDYRDNEQFF. As DNA, the CDR3 is TGTGCCAGCAGCTTAGATTACCGGGACAATGAGCAGTTCTTC.

This clone was seen once. The chain carries TRBV9 and TRBJ2-3; D unresolved. The CDR3 has 14 amino acids. V lost 4 bases and J 0 bases, leaving 9 bases between the germline ends. The germline V gene encodes CDR1 SGDLS and CDR2 YYNGEE. The CDR3 here is CASSLLTSTDTQYF. CDR3 coding DNA: TGTGCCAGCAGCCTGCTAACTAGCACAGATACGCAGTATTTT. Complete variable domain (other parts from reference TRBV9 and TRBJ2-3): DSGVTQTPKHLITATGQRVTLRCSPRSGDLSVYWYQQSLDQGLQFLIQYYNGEERAKGNILERFSAQQFPDLHSELNLSSLELGDSALYFCASSLLTSTDTQYFGPGTRLTVL.

This clone was counted between two and nine times. The V call is TRBV3-1 (or the pseudogene TRBV3-2), the J call TRBJ2-6, with D maybe TRBD2 (6 bases). Germline V lookup: CDR1 LGHDT, CDR2 YNNKEL (reference sequence). Trimming cost V 5 bases and J 1 base, with 9 bases left between them. The CDR3 runs 15 residues. In DNA form, the CDR3 reads TGTGCCAGCAGCACGGGACTTTCTGGGGCCAACGTCCTGACTTTC. Translated: CASSTGLSGANVLTF.

The genes are TRBV2 and TRBJ1-5, with 9 bases lining up with TRBD1. CDR1 and CDR2 from the germline V gene are SNHLY and FYNNEI. The CDR3 has 14 amino acids. V lost 5 bases and J lost 4; bases outside the gene matches: 3. CDR3 bases: TGTGCCAGCAGTAACGGACAGGGGAATCAGCCCCAGCATTTT. Translating it yields CASSNGQGNQPQHF.

This chain uses TRBV9 with TRBJ2-1; the match to TRBD2 covers 8 bases. The CDR3 has 16 amino acids. V shed 1 base, J shed 9 bases, and the junction held 12 bases outside the gene matches. The germline CDR1 and CDR2 sequences are SGDLS and YYNGEE. The CDR3 is CASSVSSREVQGEQFF. CDR3 nucleotides: TGTGCCAGCAGCGTAAGCTCGCGGGAGGTCCAGGGTGAGCAGTTCTTC.

This clone was counted between two and nine times. V and J are TRBV19 and TRBJ1-2; 9 bases map to TRBD1. V was pared by 9 bases and J by 5 bases, with 1 base of the junction left unmatched. This CDR3 has 11 residues. Germline-derived CDR1 and CDR2 are LNHDA and SQIVND (reference sequence). Here the CDR3 DNA reads TGTGCCAGGACAGGGGGATATGGCTACACCTTC. This encodes CARTGGYGYTF.

This clone was seen only once. The chain links TRBV7-9 to TRBJ1-1; 8 bases map to TRBD1. The V gene's germline CDR1 is SEHNR and CDR2 FQNEAQ (reference sequence). This CDR3 has 14 amino acids. The V and J ends lost 5 bases and 1 base, in that order; junction bases with no gene match: 3. The CDR3 sequence is CASSRTGTNTEAFF. The CDR3 nucleotides read TGTGCCAGCAGCCGGACAGGGACGAACACTGAAGCTTTCTTT.

J is TRBJ2-1 and V is TRBV6-2 or TRBV6-3; weak D call: TRBD1 (6 bases). Trimming took 4 bases from V and 4 from J, leaving 11 bases between them. The CDR3 runs 14 residues. Germline V gives CDR1 MNHEY, CDR2 SVGEGT. For the CDR3, the DNA is TGTGCCAGCAGTTCCCGGGACAATTACAATGAGCAGTTCTTC. This encodes CASSSRDNYNEQFF.

CDR3 sequence: CASSPRALPRGGGNQPQHF. CDR3 bases: TGTGCCAGCAGCCCCAGGGCCCTTCCGAGGGGCGGGGGCAATCAGCCCCAGCATTTT. The chain links TRBV7-8 to TRBJ1-5, with D possibly matching TRBD1 (5 bases). The CDR3 has 19 amino acids. Trimming took 5 bases from V and 2 from J, leaving 25 bases between them. CDR1 is SGHVS and CDR2 is FQNEAQ in the germline V gene.

The chain links TRBV28 to TRBJ1-2, with TRBD1 as a possible D gene (5 bases). The germline CDR1 and CDR2 sequences are MDHEN and SYDVKM. With 5 bases removed from V and 1 base from J, the gap between germline ends came to 11 bases. CDR3 length equals 14 residues. As DNA, the CDR3 is TGTGCCAGCAGTCGGACATTTGTTAACTATGGCTACACCTTC. As protein: CASSRTFVNYGYTF.

J is TRBJ2-5 and V is TRBV7-3; 11 bases align to TRBD2. CDR3 length: 15 residues. The J segment lost 5 bases and the V segment lost 0 bases, leaving 2 bases of the junction unmatched. Germline loops: CDR1 SGHTA, CDR2 FQGTGA. CDR3 nucleotides: TGTGCCAGCAGCTTAACTAGCGGGAGGGCGGAGACCCAGTACTTC. Translation: CASSLTSGRAETQYF.

The chain uses TRBV29-1 and TRBJ1-1, with 8 bases fitting TRBD1. This CDR3 has 13 amino acids. After removal of 7 bases from V and 4 bases from J, the junction contained 8 bases not matched to a gene. Germline V CDR1 and CDR2: SQVTM, ANQGSEA. The CDR3 reads CSGQGATVTEAFF. The CDR3 DNA is TGCAGCGGGCAGGGGGCGACGGTCACTGAAGCTTTCTTT.

The chain couples TRBV18 to TRBJ1-4, with D possibly being TRBD1 (6 bases). This CDR3 contains 18 residues. The germline V and J ends were trimmed by 3 bases and 0 bases, with 17 bases remaining between them. Germline V CDR1 and CDR2: KGHSH, LQKENI. The CDR3 spells CASSPNRGAISTNEKLFF. CDR3 nucleotides: TGTGCCAGCTCACCGAACCGGGGGGCCATTTCAACTAATGAAAAACTGTTTTTT.

The chain links TRBV5-4 to TRBJ2-5, with D perhaps TRBD1 (7 bases). The CDR3 has 14 residues. Per germline, CDR1 SGHNT and CDR2 YYREEE (reference sequence). V was pared by 4 bases and J by 1 base, with 11 bases between. CDR3 in DNA: TGTGCCAGCAGCGCGGGACAGAGCCAAGAGACCCAGTACTTC. Translation gives CASSAGQSQETQYF.

This clone was counted a single time. J is TRBJ2-5 and V is TRBV7-9, with unresolved D. CDR3 length: 14 amino acids. Trimming left V 6 bases short and J 1 base short, with 12 bases between. The germline V gene has CDR1 SEHNR and CDR2 FQNEAQ (reference sequence). The CDR3 spells CASRRLSSQETQYF. CDR3 DNA: TGTGCCAGCAGGCGGTTGTCGTCCCAAGAGACCCAGTACTTC.

This rearrangement joins TRBV7-9 to TRBJ2-1; TRBD1 agrees at 7 bases. Germline V lookup: CDR1 SEHNR, CDR2 FQNEAQ (reference sequence). This CDR3 comprises 16 residues. V trimming: 5 bases; J trimming: 7 bases; junction bases outside the gene matches: 14. CDR3 loop: CASSMRQGRGENEQFF. CDR3 bases: TGTGCCAGCAGCATGAGACAGGGACGTGGAGAGAATGAGCAGTTCTTC.

With regard to this clone: Other DNA sequences of this sample code for an identical CDR3. This chain links TRBV7-3 with TRBJ2-5; tentative D call: TRBD2 (6 bases). The germline gives CDR1 SGHTA, CDR2 FQGTGA. This CDR3 comprises 13 residues. V lost 0 bases, J lost 4 bases, and 6 bases lay in between. DNA of the CDR3: TGTGCCAGCAGCTTAACGGGGGGAGAGACCCAGTACTTC. Amino acids: CASSLTGGETQYF.

V usage is TRBV5-4 and J usage is TRBJ2-7, with TRBD1 matching 9 bases. From germline, CDR1 is SGHNT and CDR2 YYREEE (reference sequence). The CDR3 extends over 15 amino acids. Trimming at V came to 0 bases and at J to 2 bases, leaving 3 bases not matched to a gene. The CDR3 DNA follows: TGTGCCAGCAGCTTGGCGGGACAGGGAACCTACGAGCAGTACTTC. As protein: CASSLAGQGTYEQYF.

This clone was recorded a few times. The J gene is TRBJ1-4, the V gene TRBV19; D call uncertain. This CDR3 contains 14 residues. Trimming removed 0 bases from V and 8 bases from J, with 10 bases in between. CDR1 is LNHDA, CDR2 SQIVND, per germline (reference sequence). The CDR3 reads CASSIETKHEKLFF. DNA of the CDR3: TGTGCCAGTAGTATAGAAACCAAGCACGAAAAACTGTTTTTT.

The chain recombines TRBV9 with TRBJ2-2, with 8 bases fitting TRBD2. The CDR3 totals 15 residues. V trimming: 7 bases; J trimming: 5 bases; junction bases outside the gene matches: 10. Per the germline V gene, CDR1 is SGDLS and CDR2 is YYNGEE. The CDR3 DNA reads TGTGCCAGCGGAAGGGGGACTAGTCAAACCGGGGAGCTGTTTTTT. As protein: CASGRGTSQTGELFF.

This clone was found once. The chain uses TRBV19 and TRBJ1-2, with D maybe TRBD1 (5 bases). Between the trimmed V and J ends, which lost 5 bases and 4 bases, there was a span of 11 bases. The CDR3 has 13 amino acids. Germline V gives CDR1 LNHDA, CDR2 SQIVND (reference sequence). CDR3 region: CASSAGTLYGYTF. The DNA for the CDR3 is TGTGCCAGTAGTGCGGGGACCCTCTATGGCTACACCTTC.

The chain couples TRBV6-5 to TRBJ2-7; weak D call: TRBD2 (5 bases). CDR1 is MNHEY, CDR2 SVGAGI, per germline. Trimming cost V 5 bases and J 7 bases, with 21 bases left between them. This CDR3 comprises 15 residues. The CDR3 spells CASSPQTRGPWEQYF. The DNA for the CDR3 is TGTGCCAGCAGTCCCCAGACTCGGGGTCCCTGGGAGCAGTACTTC.

This clone was seen more than once but under ten times. The V gene is TRBV28, the J gene TRBJ1-1; D is ambiguous. The CDR3 has 13 residues. Germline-derived CDR1 and CDR2 are MDHEN and SYDVKM. The V and J ends lost 2 bases and 0 bases respectively, with 4 bases between them. For the CDR3, the DNA is TGTGCCAGCAGTTTACGGTTGAACACTGAAGCTTTCTTT. Its protein product is CASSLRLNTEAFF.

In this sample, this clone turned up a few times. This chain uses TRBV19 with TRBJ2-7, with D uncertain. With 5 bases removed from V and 0 bases from J, the gap between germline ends came to 8 bases. This CDR3 contains 13 residues. The germline V gene encodes CDR1 LNHDA and CDR2 SQIVND (reference sequence). The CDR3 bases are TGTGCCAGTAGTGCGGCGGTCTCCTACGAGCAGTACTTC. Amino acid sequence: CASSAAVSYEQYF.

This rearrangement joins TRBV27 to TRBJ1-4; no clear D. Trimming removed 6 bases from V and 3 bases from J, with 14 bases in between. Germline CDR1 is MNHEY and CDR2 is SMNVEV (reference sequence). The CDR3 extends over 15 amino acids. CDR3 amino acids: CASSPRPTANEKLFF. CDR3 nucleotides: TGTGCCAGCAGCCCGAGGCCGACGGCTAATGAAAAACTGTTTTTT.

The chain uses TRBV15 and TRBJ1-2; D is undetermined. This CDR3 spans 17 amino acids. Trimming removed 2 bases from V and 0 bases from J, with 16 bases in between. The germline V gene encodes CDR1 LNHNV and CDR2 YYDKDF (reference sequence). CDR3 in DNA: TGTGCCACCAGCAGAAAGTCATCTACAACAGCTAACTATGGCTACACCTTC. It is translated as CATSRKSSTTANYGYTF.

The chain has TRBV19 and TRBJ2-1, with TRBD2 as a possible D gene (5 bases). This CDR3 has 11 amino acids. Trimming pared 5 bases from V and 10 bases from J, leaving 9 bases between. Germline assignment: CDR1 LNHDA and CDR2 SQIVND (reference sequence). The CDR3 nucleotides are TGTGCCAGTAGTGTCGGGGAGGAGCAGTTCTTC. Its protein is CASSVGEEQFF.

The CDR3 loop reads CASSLEPLYEQYF. The CDR3 nucleotides read TGTGCCAGCAGCTTAGAGCCTCTCTACGAGCAGTACTTC. V and J are TRBV7-2 and TRBJ2-7; D unclear. This CDR3 is built from 13 residues. Germline values: CDR1 SGHTA, CDR2 FQGNSA. V was clipped by 1 base and J by 3 bases, with 7 bases between them. Combining the CDR3 with reference TRBV7-2 and TRBJ2-7 gives the whole variable domain GAGVSQSPSNKVTEKGKDVELRCDPISGHTALYWYRQSLGQGLEFLIYFQGNSAPDKSGLPSDRFSAERTGGSVSTLTIQRTQQEDSAVYLCASSLEPLYEQYFGPGTRLTVT.